This T cell receptor beta chain was identified in a study of OX40 agonist ivuxolimab in advanced cancers. Clones were sequenced by immunoSEQ multiplex PCR, and TCRdb holds only the in-frame ones, with some missing. Here the sample spans 25,000 or so clones, 80% to 90% being singletons. CDR1 is LNHDA and CDR2 is SQIVND in the germline V gene (reference sequence). The CDR3 is made up of 19 amino acids. The V end lost 2 bases, the J end lost 0 bases, and 20 bases lay between the germline ends. Sequencing used CD4+ or CD8+ T cells sorted from blood, obtained in a trial of the OX40 agonist ivuxolimab. This TCR was recovered from an adult with an advanced solid tumor such as melanoma, head and neck, liver or kidney cancer. The chain employs TRBV19 and TRBJ2-4; no reliable D call. CDR3 in DNA: TGTGCCAGTAGTATACCCTGGGGAAGGCTAAGACTAGCCAAAAACATTCAGTACTTC. This codes for CASSIPWGRLRLAKNIQYF.